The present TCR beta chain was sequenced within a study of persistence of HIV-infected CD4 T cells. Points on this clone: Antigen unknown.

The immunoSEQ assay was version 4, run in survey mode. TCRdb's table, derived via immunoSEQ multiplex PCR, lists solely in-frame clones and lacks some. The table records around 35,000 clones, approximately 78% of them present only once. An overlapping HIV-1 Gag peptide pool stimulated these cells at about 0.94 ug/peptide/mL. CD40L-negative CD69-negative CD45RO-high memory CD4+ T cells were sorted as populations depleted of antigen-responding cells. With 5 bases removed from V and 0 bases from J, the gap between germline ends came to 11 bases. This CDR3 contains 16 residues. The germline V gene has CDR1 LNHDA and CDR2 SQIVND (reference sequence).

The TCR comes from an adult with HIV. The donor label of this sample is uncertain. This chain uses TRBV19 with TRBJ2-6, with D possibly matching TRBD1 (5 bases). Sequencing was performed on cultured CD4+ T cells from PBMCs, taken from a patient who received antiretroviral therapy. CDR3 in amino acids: CASSFSRVSGANVLTF. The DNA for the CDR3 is TGTGCCAGTAGTTTCTCCAGGGTCTCTGGGGCCAACGTCCTGACTTTC.